These 31 T cell receptor beta chains were sequenced from one sample in a study of blood T cell repertoires in COVID-19 (dated by TCRdb to about 2020). The library came from the immunoSEQ multiplex PCR assay. The table was pulled from immuneACCESS by TCRdb, which kept in-frame rearrangements only. Such tables lose some clones; where checked, under half of the loss comes from unresolved V genes, and the rest has no known cause. In all, the sample holds about 150,000 clones, and almost 90% of those were seen once. The ten top clones hold about 2.3% of the sample. Sequenced input: peripheral blood. All receptors derive from a human donor in a cohort sampled during active COVID-19.

The chain uses TRBV7-6 and TRBJ1-1; D is unclear. Deletions cut 1 base from V and 1 base from J, with 10 bases between. The CDR3 totals 15 residues. CDR1 is SGHVS, CDR2 FNYEAQ, per germline. This CDR3 is CASSLVAGRNTEAFF. CDR3 coding DNA: TGTGCCAGCAGCTTAGTAGCCGGGAGGAACACTGAAGCTTTCTTT.

This clone was seen more than once but under ten times. The chain combines TRBV7-8 with TRBJ2-2; D perhaps matches TRBD1 (5 bases). The germline V gene encodes CDR1 SGHVS and CDR2 FQNEAQ. The CDR3 runs to 13 residues. Trimming left V 0 bases short and J 8 bases short, with 7 bases between. CDR3 protein: CASSLARTGELFF. CDR3 DNA: TGTGCCAGCAGCTTAGCCCGGACAGGGGAGCTGTTTTTT.

The V call is TRBV7-2, the J call TRBJ2-5; D perhaps matches TRBD1 (6 bases). This CDR3 region has 14 residues. The V end was cut by 5 bases, the J end by 3 bases, with 13 bases between. Germline V gives CDR1 SGHTA, CDR2 FQGNSA. The CDR3 DNA follows: TGTGCCAGCAGCCCCTCCACAGGGAAAGAGACCCAGTACTTC. It translates to CASSPSTGKETQYF.

This chain links TRBV28 with TRBJ2-7; tentatively, D is TRBD2 (6 bases). V was cut by 6 bases and J by 2 bases, with 17 bases left in between. This CDR3 is 15 amino acids long. Germline CDR1 reads MDHEN; CDR2 reads SYDVKM. Written as DNA, the CDR3 is TGTGCCAGCAGACCGGAGGGGCTTACACCCTACGAGCAGTACTTC. This encodes CASRPEGLTPYEQYF.

This chain connects TRBV9 to TRBJ1-2; 8 bases line up with TRBD1. V shed 3 bases and J 2 bases; nucleotides not matched to a gene: 9. CDR3 size: 16 residues. Germline values: CDR1 SGDLS, CDR2 YYNGEE. The CDR3 region is CASSELTGAVNYGYTF. As DNA, the CDR3 is TGTGCCAGCAGCGAATTGACAGGGGCGGTCAACTATGGCTACACCTTC.

The rearrangement uses TRBV28 and TRBJ1-1, with D perhaps matching TRBD1 (5 bases). Germline loops: CDR1 MDHEN, CDR2 SYDVKM. Trimming shortened V by 10 bases and J by 8 bases, and 8 bases separated the two germline ends. This CDR3 is 9 amino acids long. CDR3: CATGREAFF. The CDR3 DNA reads TGTGCCACAGGGAGGGAAGCTTTCTTT. The whole variable domain, remainder taken from reference TRBV28 and TRBJ1-1, is DVKVTQSSRYLVKRTGEKVFLECVQDMDHENMFWYRQDPGLGLRLIYFSYDVKMKEKGDIPEGYSVSREKKERFSLILESASTNQTSMYLCATGREAFFGQGTRLTVV.

V gene TRBV12-3 or TRBV12-4 combines with J gene TRBJ1-5, with a weak D call TRBD1 (5 bases). Trimming removed 5 bases at V and 9 bases at J, with 14 bases between. CDR3 size: 13 residues. CDR3 nucleotide sequence: TGTGCCAGCAGTCCCGACAGAGGACGGCCCCAGCATTTT. Translating it yields CASSPDRGRPQHF.

V usage is TRBV7-2 and J usage is TRBJ2-1, with TRBD2 matching 9 bases. The V gene's germline CDR1 is SGHTA and CDR2 FQGNSA. The CDR3 totals 16 residues. V lost 2 bases, J lost 4 bases, and 6 bases stayed unmatched. CDR3 protein: CASSLSSGGLYNEQFF. DNA for the CDR3: TGTGCCAGCAGCTTAAGTAGCGGGGGACTGTACAATGAGCAGTTCTTC. Full variable domain (missing parts from reference TRBV7-2 and TRBJ2-1): GAGVSQSPSNKVTEKGKDVELRCDPISGHTALYWYRQSLGQGLEFLIYFQGNSAPDKSGLPSDRFSAERTGGSVSTLTIQRTQQEDSAVYLCASSLSSGGLYNEQFFGPGTRLTVL.

This rearrangement joins TRBV18 to TRBJ1-5, with TRBD1 matching over 8 bases. The CDR3 is 16 amino acids. The J segment lost 1 base and the V segment lost 3 bases, leaving 5 bases of the junction unmatched. Germline CDR1 KGHSH, CDR2 LQKENI. CDR3 sequence reads: CASSPGQGSSNQPQHF. The DNA of the CDR3 is TGTGCCAGCTCACCTGGACAGGGAAGCAGCAATCAGCCCCAGCATTTT.

To note about this clone: One end of the junction varies from germline; a read error may be responsible. The chain joins TRBV30 to TRBJ2-3, with D perhaps TRBD2 (8 bases). Germline V gives CDR1 GTSNPN, CDR2 SVGIG (reference sequence). The CDR3 is made up of 15 amino acids. Here the CDR3 DNA reads TGTGCCTGGAGTCTGGCCCGGGAGGGGGCAGATACACAGTATTTT. Translation gives CAWSLAREGADTQYF.

The chain couples TRBV5-5 to TRBJ1-1; a possible D gene is TRBD1 (5 bases). Trimming shortened V by 2 bases and J by 4 bases, and 18 bases separated the two germline ends. The CDR3 sequence is 16 residues long. CDR1 SGHKS and CDR2 YYEKEE come from the germline V gene (reference sequence). CDR3 region: CASSLGLAGFFTEAFF. CDR3 bases: TGTGCCAGCAGCTTAGGATTGGCAGGGTTTTTCACTGAAGCTTTCTTT.

V is TRBV3-1 (or the pseudogene TRBV3-2) and J is TRBJ2-7; TRBD2 matches 9 bases. V was pared by 6 bases and J by 4 bases, with 10 bases of the junction left unmatched. The CDR3 is made up of 15 amino acids. From germline, CDR1 is LGHDT and CDR2 YNNKEL (reference sequence). CDR3 in DNA: TGTGCCAGCAGTCACCGTAGCGGGAGCTCGTACGAGCAGTACTTC. Translation gives CASSHRSGSSYEQYF.

The CDR3 DNA is TGTGCCAGCAGCTTAGCGTGGGCGGGGGGTGAGCAGTACTTC. Amino acid sequence: CASSLAWAGGEQYF. The gene calls are TRBV7-9 and TRBJ2-7; 8 bases are shared with TRBD2. This CDR3 has 14 amino acids. The V gene end was trimmed by 0 bases and the J gene end by 7 bases; junction bases not matched to a gene: 5. Germline lookup yields CDR1 SEHNR and CDR2 FQNEAQ (reference sequence).

This CDR3 reads CASRPRGSNYGYTF. The CDR3 coding sequence is TGTGCCAGCAGGCCCCGGGGGTCTAACTATGGCTACACCTTC. This chain links TRBV28 with TRBJ1-2, with TRBD1 as a possible D gene (5 bases). Trimming removed 6 bases from V and 0 bases from J, with 11 bases in between. Per the germline V gene, CDR1 is MDHEN and CDR2 is SYDVKM. This CDR3 is built from 14 residues.

The rearrangement links TRBV5-1 to TRBJ2-6; 9 bases map to TRBD1. Trimming cost V 5 bases and J 0 bases; bases outside gene matches: 3. CDR3 size: 16 residues. Germline-derived CDR1 and CDR2 are SGHRS and YFSETQ. The CDR3 is CASRQGAGSGANVLTF. CDR3 coding DNA: TGCGCCAGCAGACAGGGGGCTGGCTCTGGGGCCAACGTCCTGACTTTC. The whole variable domain, remainder taken from reference TRBV5-1 and TRBJ2-6, is KAGVTQTPRYLIKTRGQQVTLSCSPISGHRSVSWYQQTPGQGLQFLFEYFSETQRNKGNFPGRFSGRQFSNSRSEMNVSTLELGDSALYLCASRQGAGSGANVLTFGAGSRLTVL.

The chain couples TRBV4-1 to TRBJ1-5; 9 bases are a match to TRBD1. J was trimmed by 4 bases and V by 1 base; bases with no gene match: 5. Per germline, CDR1 MGHRA and CDR2 YSYEKL. This CDR3 is built from 16 residues. CDR3 DNA: TGCGCCAGCAGCCAAGTCGCGGGACAGGGTAATCAGCCCCAGCATTTT. This encodes CASSQVAGQGNQPQHF.

The CDR3 loop is CATSPWTSGGLTDTQYF. Here the CDR3 DNA reads TGTGCCACCAGCCCCTGGACTAGCGGGGGGTTGACAGATACGCAGTATTTT. The chain recombines TRBV24-1 with TRBJ2-3; the match to TRBD2 covers 14 bases. This CDR3 has 17 residues. With 7 bases clipped from V and 3 bases from J, the junction kept 8 bases outside the gene matches. Per the germline V gene, CDR1 is KGHDR and CDR2 is SFDVKD.

This rearrangement joins TRBV21-1 to TRBJ1-2; the table's D call of TRBD1 was not tested on the DNA. TRBV21-1 is described as a pseudogene. The CDR3 loop spans 22 amino acids. CDR3 residues: CASSPTFMQGLGPNPPYYGYTF. The CDR3 nucleotides read TGTGCCAGCAGCCCAACCTTCATGCAGGGTTTGGGTCCTAACCCTCCCTACTATGGCTACACCTTC.

The J gene is TRBJ2-3, the V gene TRBV28; 7 bases align to TRBD2. Germline-derived CDR1 and CDR2 are MDHEN and SYDVKM. The CDR3 contains 15 residues. The J segment lost 5 bases and the V segment lost 5 bases, leaving 10 bases of the junction unmatched. The CDR3 loop is CASSRGGTGGDTQYF. CDR3 DNA: TGTGCCAGCAGTCGCGGCGGGACGGGGGGAGATACGCAGTATTTT. Full variable domain (rest looked up from reference TRBV28 and TRBJ2-3): DVKVTQSSRYLVKRTGEKVFLECVQDMDHENMFWYRQDPGLGLRLIYFSYDVKMKEKGDIPEGYSVSREKKERFSLILESASTNQTSMYLCASSRGGTGGDTQYFGPGTRLTVL.

V is TRBV24-1 and J is TRBJ1-2; D remains unclear. Trimming removed 1 base at V and 2 bases at J, with 7 bases between. The V gene's germline CDR1 is KGHDR and CDR2 SFDVKD. This CDR3 has 14 residues. CDR3 nucleotide sequence: TGTGCCACCAGTGATTTCGCAGTAAACTATGGCTACACCTTC. Protein product: CATSDFAVNYGYTF.

This sequence joins TRBV12-3 or TRBV12-4 and TRBJ2-7, with 7 positions matching TRBD2. The CDR3 covers 13 residues. Trimming removed 8 bases from V and 4 bases from J; junction bases left unmatched: 8. DNA for the CDR3: TGTGCCAGCGGTCGGGGAGGGATTTACGAGCAGTACTTC. Protein product: CASGRGGIYEQYF.

V gene TRBV7-3 combines with J gene TRBJ2-1, with 12 nucleotides matching TRBD1. CDR1 and CDR2 (germline): SGHTA, FQGTGA. V shed 0 bases, J shed 6 bases, and the junction held 3 bases outside the gene matches. CDR3 length: 16 amino acids. CDR3 nucleotide sequence: TGTGCCAGCAGCTTAACCGGGACAGGGGGCCCCAATGAGCAGTTCTTC. Encoded protein: CASSLTGTGGPNEQFF.

The gene calls are TRBV6-2 or TRBV6-3 and TRBJ2-3; 10 bases map to TRBD2. Germline loops: CDR1 MNHEY, CDR2 SVGEGT. V dropped 3 bases and J dropped 0; count of bases not matched to a gene: 3. The CDR3 sequence is 16 residues long. CDR3 nucleotide sequence: TGTGCCAGCAGTTATTCGGGACTAGCGAGCACAGATACGCAGTATTTT. This codes for CASSYSGLASTDTQYF.

This chain connects TRBV19 to TRBJ1-2; tentatively, D is TRBD1 (6 bases). Germline CDR1 and CDR2: LNHDA and SQIVND (reference sequence). This CDR3 contains 15 residues. Deletions cut 6 bases from V and 3 bases from J, with 17 bases between. The CDR3 region has the DNA TGTGCCAGTAGCCCCATGTGGGGGCTCGACTATGGCTACACCTTC. Its protein product is CASSPMWGLDYGYTF.

The chain combines TRBV4-3 with TRBJ1-6, with D uncertain. Trimming shortened V by 0 bases and J by 8 bases, and 8 bases separated the two germline ends. The CDR3 is 14 amino acids. Germline V gene sequence: CDR1 LGHNA, CDR2 YSLEER. The chain's CDR3 is CASSQDISDSPLHF. The CDR3 coding sequence is TGCGCCAGCAGCCAAGATATATCGGATTCACCCCTCCACTTT.

The CDR3 protein is CSAQVPYEQYF. CDR3 in DNA: TGCAGTGCTCAGGTACCCTACGAGCAGTACTTC. The chain links TRBV20-1 to TRBJ2-7; D gene ambiguous. The germline gives CDR1 DFQATT, CDR2 SNEGSKA (reference sequence). V shed 5 bases and J shed 2 bases, with 7 bases lying between them. This CDR3 has 11 amino acids.

The chain uses TRBV5-4 and TRBJ1-1; TRBD1 is a possible D gene (6 bases). V lost 4 bases and J 3 bases, leaving 13 bases between the germline ends. The CDR3 covers 14 residues. The germline V gene encodes CDR1 SGHNT and CDR2 YYREEE (reference sequence). CDR3 sequence (DNA): TGTGCCAGCAGCCCACGGGGGGGCTACACTGAAGCTTTCTTT. Protein: CASSPRGGYTEAFF. Complete variable domain (other parts from reference TRBV5-4 and TRBJ1-1): ETGVTQSPTHLIKTRGQQVTLRCSSQSGHNTVSWYQQALGQGPQFIFQYYREEENGRGNFPPRFSGLQFPNYSSELNVNALELDDSALYLCASSPRGGYTEAFFGQGTRLTVV.

The V and J genes are TRBV27 and TRBJ2-7; TRBD2 aligns across 12 bases. Germline values: CDR1 MNHEY, CDR2 SMNVEV (reference sequence). V gave up 9 bases and J gave up 4 bases; unmatched junction bases: 7. This CDR3 has 14 residues. CDR3 sequence: CASQLAGGSYEQYF. The CDR3 region has the DNA TGTGCCAGTCAGCTAGCGGGAGGGTCGTACGAGCAGTACTTC.

The gene calls are TRBV7-3 and TRBJ2-5; 8 bases are a match to TRBD1. The V gene end was trimmed by 5 bases and the J gene end by 4 bases; junction bases not matched to a gene: 6. The CDR3 sequence is 14 residues long. The V gene's germline CDR1 is SGHTA and CDR2 FQGTGA. CDR3 loop: CASSPTGARETQYF. The CDR3 bases are TGTGCCAGCAGCCCGACAGGGGCCCGAGAGACCCAGTACTTC.

This chain connects TRBV6-2 or TRBV6-3 to TRBJ2-4; no reliable D call. Trimming took off 2 bases at V and 2 bases at J, with 7 bases between the two ends. CDR1 and CDR2 from the germline V gene are MNHEY and SVGEGT. CDR3 length: 14 residues. CDR3 loop: CASSYDLTKNIQYF. CDR3 bases: TGTGCCAGCAGTTACGACTTAACCAAAAACATTCAGTACTTC.

The chain couples TRBV7-9 to TRBJ2-3, with TRBD2 matching 10 bases. Trimming removed 4 bases from V and 1 base from J; junction bases left unmatched: 8. The length of the CDR3 is 17 residues. Germline V gene data show CDR1 as SEHNR and CDR2 as FQNEAQ (reference sequence). CDR3 sequence reads: CASSSTEAGGGTDTQYF. The CDR3 bases are TGTGCCAGCAGCTCCACCGAAGCGGGGGGGGGCACAGATACGCAGTATTTT. The variable domain in full, with the rest retrieved from reference TRBV7-9 and TRBJ2-3, is DTGVSQNPRHKITKRGQNVTFRCDPISEHNRLYWYRQTLGQGPEFLTYFQNEAQLEKSRLLSDRFSAERPKGSFSTLEIQRTEQGDSAMYLCASSSTEAGGGTDTQYFGPGTRLTVL.